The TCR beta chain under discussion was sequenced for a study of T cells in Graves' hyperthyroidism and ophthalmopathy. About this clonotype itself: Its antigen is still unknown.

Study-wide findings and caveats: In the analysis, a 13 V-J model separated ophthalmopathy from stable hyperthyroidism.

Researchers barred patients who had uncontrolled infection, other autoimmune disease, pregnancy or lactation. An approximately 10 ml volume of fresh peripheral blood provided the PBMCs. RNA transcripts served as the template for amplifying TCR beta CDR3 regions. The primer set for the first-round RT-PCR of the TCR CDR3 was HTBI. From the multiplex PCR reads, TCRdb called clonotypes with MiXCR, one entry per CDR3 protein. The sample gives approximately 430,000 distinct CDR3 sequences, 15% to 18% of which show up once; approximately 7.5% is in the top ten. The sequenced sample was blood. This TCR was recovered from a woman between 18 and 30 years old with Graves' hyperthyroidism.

The CDR3 nucleotides are TGTGCCAGTCGCTTTAAGGGGATGACAGATACGCAGTATTTT. Amino acid sequence: CASRFKGMTDTQYF. The genes are TRBV19 and TRBJ2-3, with D possibly matching TRBD1 (5 bases). Germline V gene sequence: CDR1 LNHDA, CDR2 SQIVND (reference sequence). This CDR3 has 14 amino acids. Between the trimmed V and J ends, which lost 8 bases and 3 bases, there was a span of 15 bases.